This T cell receptor (beta chain) was observed in a study of T cell changes during pregnancy in multiple sclerosis. Method: immunoSEQ multiplex PCR; TCRdb's copy keeps in-frame clones and lacks some. This table has about 41,000 clones, roughly 91% appearing once. Germline V lookup: CDR1 SGHVS, CDR2 FQNEAQ. This CDR3 has 15 residues. The V end lost 2 bases, the J end lost 2 bases, and 13 bases lay between the germline ends. The specimen comprised CD8+ T cells from peripheral blood mononuclear cells, sampled in the first trimester of pregnancy. The chain carries TRBV7-8 and TRBJ2-7, with D maybe TRBD1 (5 bases). This sequence was found in a female donor with multiple sclerosis, enrolled in a pregnancy study. CDR3 nucleotides: TGTGCCAGCAGCTTATCTTCAGGGAAAACCTACGAGCAGTACTTC. Protein product: CASSLSSGKTYEQYF.